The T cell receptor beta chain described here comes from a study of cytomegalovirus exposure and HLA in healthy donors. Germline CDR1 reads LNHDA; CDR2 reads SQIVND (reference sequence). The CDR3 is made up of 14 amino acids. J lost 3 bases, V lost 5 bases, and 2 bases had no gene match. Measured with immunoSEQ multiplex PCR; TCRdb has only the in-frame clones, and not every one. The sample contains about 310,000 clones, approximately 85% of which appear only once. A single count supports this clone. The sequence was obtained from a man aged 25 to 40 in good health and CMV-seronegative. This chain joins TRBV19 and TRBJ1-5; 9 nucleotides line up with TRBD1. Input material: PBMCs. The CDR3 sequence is CASSGTGTNQPQHF. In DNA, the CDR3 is TGTGCCAGTAGTGGGACAGGGACCAATCAGCCCCAGCATTTT.